Following are 4 T cell receptor beta chains from one sample sequenced in a study of CD8+CD57+ T cells in acquired aplastic anemia (dated by TCRdb to the late 2010s). The instrument was an Illumina HiSeq 2000. Genomic DNA served as template for TCR beta VDJ combination and CDR3 sequence profiling. TCRdb reran the public reads through fastp at Q25 and MiXCR, keeping productive beta chains. Rows merge per CDR3 protein into single entries with the most common DNA and genes. This sample comprises about 270,000 distinct CDR3 sequences, around 60% of them detected only once. 7.5% to 9% of the sample goes to the ten largest clones. The sequencing sample was made of sorted CD4+, CD8+, or CD8+CD57+ T cells (not recorded which) from PBMCs. These receptors came from a human donor with severe aplastic anemia or a healthy control (not recorded which).

The sample holds many counts of this clonotype. This rearrangement joins TRBV12-5 to TRBJ2-2; 9 bases match TRBD1. V gave up 5 bases and J gave up 6 bases; unmatched junction bases: 13. The CDR3 is 17 amino acids. Germline V gene data show CDR1 as LGHNT and CDR2 as FRNRAP. As DNA, the CDR3 is TGTGCTAGTGGTCTCAGACCCGGGACAGGGTTCTCCGGGGAGCTGTTTTTT. Its protein is CASGLRPGTGFSGELFF.

This rearrangement joins TRBV2 to TRBJ2-7; D remains ambiguous. Trimming stripped 3 bases from V and 4 bases from J, with 10 bases between. This CDR3 has 13 residues. The germline gives CDR1 SNHLY, CDR2 FYNNEI. The CDR3 nucleotides are TGTGCCAGCAGTGAGGTGACGCCGTACGAGCAGTACTTC. Translated, it gives CASSEVTPYEQYF.

The genes are TRBV7-6 and TRBJ2-7, with 9 bases aligning to TRBD2. After removal of 1 base from V and 4 bases from J, the junction contained 8 bases not matched to a gene. Germline V gives CDR1 SGHVS, CDR2 FNYEAQ. The CDR3 sequence is 16 residues long. CDR3 in DNA: TGTGCCAGCAGCTTAGAGGCTCCGGGACTAGCTTACGAGCAGTACTTC. Its protein is CASSLEAPGLAYEQYF.

The chain uses TRBV10-3 and TRBJ2-7; 11 bases agree with TRBD1. This CDR3 contains 14 residues. Germline CDR1 is ENHRY and CDR2 is SYGVKD. V was clipped by 4 bases and J by 3 bases; unmatched bases: 2. This chain's CDR3 is CAISVGTGGYEQYF. DNA of the CDR3: TGTGCCATCAGTGTTGGGACAGGGGGCTACGAGCAGTACTTC.